The T cell receptor beta chain described here comes from a study of OX40 agonist ivuxolimab in advanced cancers. Regarding the study as a whole: Antigen specificity of clonally expanded peripheral T cells was not established. There were also nonresponders showing low normalized T-cell clonal expansion.

A note on this clone: Antigen specificity is unknown.

Autoimmune disease history or systemic immunosuppression meant exclusion. Trimming cost V 2 bases and J 1 base, with 8 bases left between them. Germline V gives CDR1 MNHNS, CDR2 SASEGT. The CDR3 sequence is 15 residues long. The method was immunoSEQ multiplex PCR; TCRdb's version includes in-frame clones alone and lacks a portion of them. The table lists 60,000 to 65,000 clones, about 86% of them singletons, with approximately 2% in the top ten. Sequencing used CD4+ or CD8+ T cells sorted from blood, obtained in a trial of the OX40 agonist ivuxolimab. The TCR originated in an adult with an advanced solid tumor such as melanoma, head and neck, liver or kidney cancer. This chain links TRBV6-1 with TRBJ2-2, with a tentative D call TRBD1 (6 bases). The CDR3 spells CASSERTVNTGELFF. As DNA, the CDR3 is TGTGCCAGCAGTGAAAGGACAGTGAACACCGGGGAGCTGTTTTTT.